Below, one T cell receptor (beta chain) is given with its context. This sample was taken from a study of blood T cells in healthy people across ages. Unmatched junction bases numbered 12, after V lost 6 bases and J lost 7 bases. The CDR3 contains 16 residues. Donors were healthy Caucasian individuals from Russia aged roughly 6 to 90. It was with a sample-barcoded 5' primer and a J-beta primer mix that a second PCR of about 6 to 12 cycles was run. Each cDNA molecule was tagged by a template-switch adaptor that had 12 random nucleotides. TCRdb called the 5' RACE reads again in MiXCR, with one record for every CDR3 protein. The sample consists of hundreds of thousands of distinct CDR3 sequences, about half of them appearing once.

The chain is built from TRBV12-3 or TRBV12-4 and TRBJ2-2; 9 bases agree with TRBD2. The material sequenced was blood. The TCR comes from a man aged 80 or over in good health. The CDR3 spells CASSQGGRAGGGELFF. The DNA for the CDR3 is TGTGCCAGCAGCCAAGGCGGGAGGGCCGGTGGCGGGGAGCTGTTTTTT.